This T cell receptor beta chain was documented in a study of tumor-infiltrating lymphocytes in localized non-small cell lung cancer. The CDR3 covers 13 residues. The germline V gene encodes CDR1 SGDLS and CDR2 YYNGEE. With 7 bases clipped from V and 4 bases from J, the junction kept 5 bases outside the gene matches. Clones were read by immunoSEQ multiplex PCR, and TCRdb kept only the in-frame ones, dropping some. This repertoire shows some 8,400 clones, 60% to 80% found once; its top ten account for around an eighth. The source material was uninvolved lung tissue not adjacent to the tumor. The genes are TRBV9 and TRBJ2-1; 7 nucleotides match TRBD2. The TCR sequence derives from a human donor with non-small cell lung cancer. CDR3 sequence (DNA): TGTGCCAGCTCCGGACTAGTTTACAATGAGCAGTTCTTC. This encodes CASSGLVYNEQFF.